The source of this T cell receptor (beta chain) is a study of CD8 T cells in ankylosing spondylitis. Study-level points and caveats: Significant enrichment of disease-linked clones was reported in matched ankylosing spondylitis synovial fluid. Seemingly characteristic of ankylosing spondylitis blood was a TCR beta motif consisting of eight highly homologous variants.

Scientists made TCR beta libraries using quantitative 5'-RACE with molecular barcodes. A single record per CDR3 protein comes from TCRdb applying MiXCR to the 5' RACE reads. The repertoire holds roughly 130,000 distinct CDR3 sequences, with 7% to 10% as singletons. As regards this clonotype: Antigen unknown.

The sample consisted of synovial fluid, either unsorted or a sorted T cell fraction (not recorded which). The receptor's source is a male donor with ankylosing spondylitis.

CDR3 DNA: TGTGCCAGCAGTTTAACCCCTGGCGCTGAAGCTTTCTTT. It codes for CASSLTPGAEAFF. V and J are TRBV27 and TRBJ1-1; D remains unclear. V was shortened by 2 bases and J by 6 bases, with 10 bases between the two germline ends. The V gene's germline CDR1 is MNHEY and CDR2 SMNVEV (reference sequence). The CDR3 is made up of 13 amino acids.